The sequence of this T cell receptor beta chain was determined in a study of shared clonotypes between healthy human individuals. Assay used: immunoSEQ multiplex PCR; TCRdb lists only in-frame clones, some missing. The sample holds 1,500,000 or so clones, just under 99% seen once. Trimming at V came to 1 base and at J to 0 bases, leaving 10 bases not matched to a gene. Per the germline V gene, CDR1 is SGHDT and CDR2 is YYEEEE. The length of the CDR3 is 19 residues. Findings of the study overall: Sequencing of the sorted subsets was shown by rarefaction to be incomplete despite large depth.

Division of CD4+ cells produced a CD45RA+ naive subset and a CD45RA-negative memory subset. On this clone: Its matching antigen is unknown.

The sample taken for sequencing was naive CD4+ T cells sorted from blood. Subset denoted: CD45RA+ positively selected. The TCR originated in a man aged 30-40 years in good health. This sequence joins TRBV5-6 and TRBJ1-3, with 10 bases matching TRBD1. The CDR3 DNA is TGTGCCAGCAGCTTGTCAGGGACAGGGGCCTCCCGCTCTGGAAACACCATATATTTT. Translated: CASSLSGTGASRSGNTIYF.